This entry concerns a single TCR beta chain. Antigen specificity is unknown. The data originate from a study of vaccination and CD4 T cells after COVID-19. Treatment given: roughly 10-day PBMC culture with coronavirus spike peptide pools or control peptides (ViraFEST assay). ViraFEST grew antigen-specific T cells using peptide pools, then sequenced TCRs. The authors cultured around 1.9 million PBMCs per well with roughly 10 IU/ml IL-2 and 7.5 to 10 ug/ml peptide pools. The Oncomine TCR Beta short-read assay was applied to DNA of cultured CD4+ T cells. MiXCR, run by TCRdb on the PCR reads, gives a single entry per CDR3 protein. In the table there are some 20,000 distinct CDR3 sequences, around 58% of which are singletons. V lost 0 bases to trimming and J lost 4 bases, with 4 bases between them. Germline CDR1 and CDR2: SGDLS and YYNGEE. The CDR3 contains 12 residues.

The TCR was taken from a human donor who had recovered from COVID-19. The rearrangement links TRBV9 to TRBJ2-5; D call uncertain. The specimen was CD4+ T cells from blood, cultured in vitro. This chain's CDR3 is CASSVDGETQYF. The DNA for the CDR3 is TGTGCCAGCAGCGTAGATGGAGAGACCCAGTACTTC.